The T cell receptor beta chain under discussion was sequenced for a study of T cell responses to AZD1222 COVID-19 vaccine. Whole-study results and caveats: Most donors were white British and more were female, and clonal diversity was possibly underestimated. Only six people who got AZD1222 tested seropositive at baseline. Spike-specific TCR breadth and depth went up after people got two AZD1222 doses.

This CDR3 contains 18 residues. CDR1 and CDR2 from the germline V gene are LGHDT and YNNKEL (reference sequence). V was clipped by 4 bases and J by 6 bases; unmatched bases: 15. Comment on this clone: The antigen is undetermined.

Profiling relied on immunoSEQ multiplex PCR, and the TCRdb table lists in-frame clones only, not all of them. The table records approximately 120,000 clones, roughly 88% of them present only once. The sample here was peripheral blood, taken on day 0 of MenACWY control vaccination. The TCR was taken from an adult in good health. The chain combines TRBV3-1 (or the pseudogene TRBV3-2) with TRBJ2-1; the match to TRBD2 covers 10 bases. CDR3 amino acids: CASSPSYTTSGKVNEQFF. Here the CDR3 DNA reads TGTGCCAGCAGCCCTAGTTACACAACTAGCGGGAAGGTCAATGAGCAGTTCTTC.